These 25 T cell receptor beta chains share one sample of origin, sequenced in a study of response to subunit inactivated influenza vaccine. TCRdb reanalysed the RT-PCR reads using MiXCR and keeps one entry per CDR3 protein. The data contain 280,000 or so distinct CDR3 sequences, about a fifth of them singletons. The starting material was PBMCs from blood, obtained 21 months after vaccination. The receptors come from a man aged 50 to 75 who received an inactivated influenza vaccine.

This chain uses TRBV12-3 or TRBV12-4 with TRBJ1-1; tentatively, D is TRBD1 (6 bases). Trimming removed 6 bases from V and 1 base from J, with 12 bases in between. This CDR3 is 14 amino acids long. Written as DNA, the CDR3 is TGTGCCAGCAGATCTCGGACAGCGAACACTGAAGCTTTCTTT. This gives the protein CASRSRTANTEAFF.

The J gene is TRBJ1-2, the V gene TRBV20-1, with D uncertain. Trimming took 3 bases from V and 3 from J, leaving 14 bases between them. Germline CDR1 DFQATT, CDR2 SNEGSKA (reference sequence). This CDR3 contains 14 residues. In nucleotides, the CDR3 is TGCAGTGCTAGTGGTGGGGATCGCGACTATGGCTACACCTTC. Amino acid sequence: CSASGGDRDYGYTF.

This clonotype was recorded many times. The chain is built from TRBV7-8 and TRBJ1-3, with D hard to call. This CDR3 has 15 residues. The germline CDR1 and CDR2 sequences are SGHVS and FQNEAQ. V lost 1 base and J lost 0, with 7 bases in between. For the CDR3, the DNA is TGTGCCAGCAGCTTAGGGGGTTCCTCTGGAAACACCATATATTTT. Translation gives CASSLGGSSGNTIYF. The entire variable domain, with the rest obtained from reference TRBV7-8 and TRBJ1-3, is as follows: GAGVSQSPRYKVAKRGQDVALRCDPISGHVSLFWYQQALGQGPEFLTYFQNEAQLDKSGLPSDRFFAERPEGSVSTLKIQRTQQEDSAVYLCASSLGGSSGNTIYFGEGSWLTVV.

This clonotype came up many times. CDR3: CAIRTAIYGYTF. CDR3 in DNA: TGTGCCATCAGGACAGCTATCTATGGCTACACCTTC. The rearrangement links TRBV10-3 to TRBJ1-2; maybe TRBD1 (5 bases). Germline V gene sequence: CDR1 ENHRY, CDR2 SYGVKD. The CDR3 is 12 amino acids. The V end was cut by 6 bases, the J end by 4 bases, with 9 bases between.

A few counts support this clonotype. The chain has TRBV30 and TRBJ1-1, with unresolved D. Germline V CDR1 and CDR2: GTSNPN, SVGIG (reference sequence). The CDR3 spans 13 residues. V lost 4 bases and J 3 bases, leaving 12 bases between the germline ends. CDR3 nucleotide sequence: TGTGCCTGGACTGGGGTCGCAGACACTGAAGCTTTCTTT. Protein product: CAWTGVADTEAFF.

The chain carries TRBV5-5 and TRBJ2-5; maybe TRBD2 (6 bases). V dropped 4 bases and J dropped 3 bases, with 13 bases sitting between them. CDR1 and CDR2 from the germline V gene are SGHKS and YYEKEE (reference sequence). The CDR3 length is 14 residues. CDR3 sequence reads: CASSPSGLKETQYF. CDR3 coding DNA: TGTGCCAGCAGCCCGAGCGGACTAAAAGAGACCCAGTACTTC.

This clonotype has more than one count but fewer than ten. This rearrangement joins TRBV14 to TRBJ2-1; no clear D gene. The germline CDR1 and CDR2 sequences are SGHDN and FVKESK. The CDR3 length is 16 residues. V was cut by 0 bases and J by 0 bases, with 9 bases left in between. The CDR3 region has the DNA TGTGCCAGCAGCCAAGACTATCTCAGCTCCTACAATGAGCAGTTCTTC. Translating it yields CASSQDYLSSYNEQFF.

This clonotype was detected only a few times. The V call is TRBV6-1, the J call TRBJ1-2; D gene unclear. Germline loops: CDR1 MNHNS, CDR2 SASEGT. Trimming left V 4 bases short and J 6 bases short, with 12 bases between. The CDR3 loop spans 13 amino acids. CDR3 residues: CASSVGSVDGYTF. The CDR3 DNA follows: TGTGCCAGCAGTGTAGGTTCGGTTGATGGCTACACCTTC.

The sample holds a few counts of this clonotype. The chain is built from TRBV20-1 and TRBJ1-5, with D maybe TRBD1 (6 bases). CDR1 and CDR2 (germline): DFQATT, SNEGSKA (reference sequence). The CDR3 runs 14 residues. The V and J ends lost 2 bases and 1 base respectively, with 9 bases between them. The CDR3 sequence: CSARRGPSNQPQHF. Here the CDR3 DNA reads TGCAGTGCTAGACGGGGGCCCAGCAATCAGCCCCAGCATTTT.

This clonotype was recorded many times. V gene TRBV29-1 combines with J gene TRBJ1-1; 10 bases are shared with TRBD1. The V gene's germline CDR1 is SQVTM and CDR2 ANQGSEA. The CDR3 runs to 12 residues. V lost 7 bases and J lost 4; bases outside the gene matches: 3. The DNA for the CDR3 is TGCAGCGCGGGACAGGGGAGCACTGAAGCTTTCTTT. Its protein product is CSAGQGSTEAFF.

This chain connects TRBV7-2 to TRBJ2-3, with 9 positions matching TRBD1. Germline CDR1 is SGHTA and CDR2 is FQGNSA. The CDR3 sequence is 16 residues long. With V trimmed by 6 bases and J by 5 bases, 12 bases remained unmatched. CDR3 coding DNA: TGTGCCAGCAGGGACCCGGGACAGGGAGGTAAAGATACGCAGTATTTT. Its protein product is CASRDPGQGGKDTQYF.

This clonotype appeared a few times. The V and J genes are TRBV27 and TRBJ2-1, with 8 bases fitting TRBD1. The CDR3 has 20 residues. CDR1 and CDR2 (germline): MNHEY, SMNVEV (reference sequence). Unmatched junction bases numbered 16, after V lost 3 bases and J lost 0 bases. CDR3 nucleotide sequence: TGTGCCAGCAGTTTGAGACTCATCGCAGGGGGCGCGAGCTCCTACAATGAGCAGTTCTTC. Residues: CASSLRLIAGGASSYNEQFF.

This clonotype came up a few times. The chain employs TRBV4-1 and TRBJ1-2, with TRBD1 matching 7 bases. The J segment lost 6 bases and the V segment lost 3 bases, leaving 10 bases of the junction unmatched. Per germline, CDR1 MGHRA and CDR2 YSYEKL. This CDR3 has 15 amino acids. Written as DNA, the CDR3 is TGCGCCAGCAGCCAGGGCCGAGGGGGCTCCCATGGCTACACCTTC. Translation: CASSQGRGGSHGYTF.

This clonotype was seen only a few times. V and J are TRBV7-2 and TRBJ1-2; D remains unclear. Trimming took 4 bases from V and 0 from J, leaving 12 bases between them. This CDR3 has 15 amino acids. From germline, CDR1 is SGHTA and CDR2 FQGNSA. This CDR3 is CASSSRSATNYGYTF. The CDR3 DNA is TGTGCCAGCAGCTCCCGGTCAGCCACTAACTATGGCTACACCTTC.

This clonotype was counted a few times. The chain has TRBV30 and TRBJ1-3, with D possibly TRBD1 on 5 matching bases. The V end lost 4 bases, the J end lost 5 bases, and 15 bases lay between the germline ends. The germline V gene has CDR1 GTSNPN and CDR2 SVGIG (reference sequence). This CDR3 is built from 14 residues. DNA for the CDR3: TGTGCCTGGACCCCAGACAGCACGAGAAACACCATATATTTT. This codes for CAWTPDSTRNTIYF.

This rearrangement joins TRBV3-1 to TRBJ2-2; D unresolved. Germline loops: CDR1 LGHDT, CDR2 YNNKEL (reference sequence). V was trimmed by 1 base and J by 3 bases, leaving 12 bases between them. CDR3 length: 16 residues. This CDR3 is CASSQGLLGHTGELFF. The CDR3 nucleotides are TGTGCCAGCAGCCAAGGTCTTTTAGGGCACACCGGGGAGCTGTTTTTT. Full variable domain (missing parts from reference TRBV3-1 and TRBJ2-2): DTAVSQTPKYLVTQMGNDKSIKCEQNLGHDTMYWYKQDSKKFLKIMFSYNNKELIINETVPNRFSPKSPDKAHLNLHINSLELGDSAVYFCASSQGLLGHTGELFFGEGSRLTVL.

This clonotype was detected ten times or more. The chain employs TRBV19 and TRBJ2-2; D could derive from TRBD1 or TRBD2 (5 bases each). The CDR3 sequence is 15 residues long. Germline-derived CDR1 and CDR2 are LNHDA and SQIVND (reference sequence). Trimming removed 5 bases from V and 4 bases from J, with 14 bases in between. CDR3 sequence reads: CASSPAGRGTGELFF. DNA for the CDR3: TGTGCCAGTAGTCCCGCAGGGAGAGGCACCGGGGAGCTGTTTTTT. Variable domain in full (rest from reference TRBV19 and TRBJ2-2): DGGITQSPKYLFRKEGQNVTLSCEQNLNHDAMYWYRQDPGQGLRLIYYSQIVNDFQKGDIAEGYSVSREKKESFPLTVTSAQKNPTAFYLCASSPAGRGTGELFFGEGSRLTVL.

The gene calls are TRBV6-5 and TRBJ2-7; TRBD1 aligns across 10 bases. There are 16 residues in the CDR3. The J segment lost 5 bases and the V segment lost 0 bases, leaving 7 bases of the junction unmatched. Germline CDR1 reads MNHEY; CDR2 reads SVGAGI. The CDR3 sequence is CASSYSTRTGGNEQYF. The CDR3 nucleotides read TGTGCCAGCAGTTACTCGACTAGGACAGGGGGTAACGAGCAGTACTTC.

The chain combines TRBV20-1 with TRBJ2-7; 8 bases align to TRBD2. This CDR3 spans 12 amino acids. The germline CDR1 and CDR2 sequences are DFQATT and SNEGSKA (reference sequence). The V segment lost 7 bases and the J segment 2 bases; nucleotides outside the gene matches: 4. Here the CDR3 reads CSVLAGTYEQYF. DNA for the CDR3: TGCAGTGTCCTAGCGGGCACCTACGAGCAGTACTTC.

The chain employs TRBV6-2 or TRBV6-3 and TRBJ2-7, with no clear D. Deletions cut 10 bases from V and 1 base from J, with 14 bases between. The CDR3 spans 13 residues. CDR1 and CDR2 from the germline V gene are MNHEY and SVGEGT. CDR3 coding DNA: TGTGCCACCCGAGAAACACAATCCTACGAGCAGTACTTC. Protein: CATRETQSYEQYF.

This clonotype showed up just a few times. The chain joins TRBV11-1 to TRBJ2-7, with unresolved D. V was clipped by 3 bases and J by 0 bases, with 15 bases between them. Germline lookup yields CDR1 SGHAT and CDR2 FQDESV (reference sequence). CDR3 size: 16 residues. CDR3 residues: CASSFSNSRGSYEQYF. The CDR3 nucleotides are TGTGCCAGCAGCTTCTCCAACAGTCGCGGCTCCTACGAGCAGTACTTC.

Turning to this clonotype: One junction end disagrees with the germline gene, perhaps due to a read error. CDR3 coding DNA: TGTGCCAGCAACTTGGGGGCAGGGGACACCATATATTTT. This sequence encodes CASNLGAGDTIYF. This sequence joins TRBV5-5 and TRBJ1-3, with TRBD1 as a possible D gene (6 bases). The CDR3 contains 13 residues. In germline, CDR1 is SGHKS, CDR2 YYEKEE (reference sequence).

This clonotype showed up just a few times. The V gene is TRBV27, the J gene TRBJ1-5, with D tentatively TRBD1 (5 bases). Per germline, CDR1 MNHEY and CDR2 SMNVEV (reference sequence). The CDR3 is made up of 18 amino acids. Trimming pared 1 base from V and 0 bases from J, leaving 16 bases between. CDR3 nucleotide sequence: TGTGCCAGCAGTTTATGGGGCGGTAGGGGAGGTAGCAATCAGCCCCAGCATTTT. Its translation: CASSLWGGRGGSNQPQHF.

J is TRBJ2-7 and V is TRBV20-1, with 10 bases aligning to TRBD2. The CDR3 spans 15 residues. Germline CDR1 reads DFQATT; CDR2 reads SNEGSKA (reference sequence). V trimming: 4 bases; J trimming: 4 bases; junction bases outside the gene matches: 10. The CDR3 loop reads CSANQKASGSYEQYF. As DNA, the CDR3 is TGCAGTGCTAACCAAAAGGCTAGCGGGAGTTACGAGCAGTACTTC.

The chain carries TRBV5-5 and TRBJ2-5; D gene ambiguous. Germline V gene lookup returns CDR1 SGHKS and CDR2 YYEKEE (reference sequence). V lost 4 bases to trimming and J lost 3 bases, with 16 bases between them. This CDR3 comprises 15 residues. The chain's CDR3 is CASSLKTWAEETQYF. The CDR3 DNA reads TGTGCCAGCAGCCTAAAGACCTGGGCGGAAGAGACCCAGTACTTC.